A single sample is the source of the 31 T cell receptor beta chains below, sequenced in a study of T cell responses to AZD1222 COVID-19 vaccine. Assay: immunoSEQ multiplex PCR; the TCRdb copy retains only in-frame clones and omits some. The table records 100,000 to 150,000 clones, about 92% of them present only once. Sequencing used peripheral blood, obtained on day 0 of AZD1222 vaccination. Receptors were obtained from an adult in good health.

The chain carries TRBV5-1 and TRBJ1-6; 9 positions agree with TRBD1. Unmatched junction bases numbered 5, after V lost 0 bases and J lost 7 bases. The CDR3 extends over 16 amino acids. Germline V gene lookup returns CDR1 SGHRS and CDR2 YFSETQ. CDR3 in amino acids: CASSLGPGQGNSPLHF. The CDR3 nucleotides read TGCGCCAGCAGCTTGGGGCCAGGACAGGGGAATTCACCCCTCCACTTT. The whole variable domain, remainder taken from reference TRBV5-1 and TRBJ1-6, is KAGVTQTPRYLIKTRGQQVTLSCSPISGHRSVSWYQQTPGQGLQFLFEYFSETQRNKGNFPGRFSGRQFSNSRSEMNVSTLELGDSALYLCASSLGPGQGNSPLHFGNGTRLTVT.

The chain is built from TRBV28 and TRBJ1-2, with D possibly TRBD1 on 5 matching bases. Germline loops: CDR1 MDHEN, CDR2 SYDVKM. V was trimmed by 2 bases and J by 6 bases, leaving 13 bases between them. This CDR3 contains 14 residues. The CDR3 DNA is TGTGCCAGCAGTTTAAAGTTCGGGGCGGATGGCTACACCTTC. This gives the protein CASSLKFGADGYTF.

This chain links TRBV19 with TRBJ1-3, with a weak D call TRBD1 (5 bases). There are 13 residues in the CDR3. V was clipped by 4 bases and J by 1 base, with 5 bases between them. In germline, CDR1 is LNHDA, CDR2 SQIVND (reference sequence). The CDR3 DNA reads as TGTGCCAGTAGTAGGGGGTCTGGAAACACCATATATTTT. It specifies CASSRGSGNTIYF.

DNA for the CDR3: TGTGCCACCAGCAGAGATCTGAACACTGAAGCTTTCTTT. Protein sequence: CATSRDLNTEAFF. The chain recombines TRBV15 with TRBJ1-1; D gene uncertain. CDR3 length equals 13 residues. Trimming pared 0 bases from V and 0 bases from J, leaving 2 bases between. CDR1 LNHNV and CDR2 YYDKDF come from the germline V gene (reference sequence).

The V call is TRBV5-6, the J call TRBJ1-1, with D uncertain. V was pared by 5 bases and J by 0 bases, with 11 bases between. Germline V CDR1 and CDR2: SGHDT, YYEEEE. The CDR3 runs to 14 residues. The CDR3 reads CASRPIGVNTEAFF. CDR3 nucleotide sequence: TGTGCCAGCAGGCCGATCGGGGTGAACACTGAAGCTTTCTTT. The full variable domain, in which reference TRBV5-6 and TRBJ1-1 provide the parts outside the CDR3, is DAGVTQSPTHLIKTRGQQVTLRCSPKSGHDTVSWYQQALGQGPQFIFQYYEEEERQRGNFPDRFSGHQFPNYSSELNVNALLLGDSALYLCASRPIGVNTEAFFGQGTRLTVV.

The chain uses TRBV19 and TRBJ1-5, with D hard to call. This CDR3 spans 13 amino acids. Germline assignment: CDR1 LNHDA and CDR2 SQIVND (reference sequence). The CDR3 bases are TGTGCTCATTCCCCGGGTAACAATCAGCCCCAGCATTTT. Translating gives CAHSPGNNQPQHF.

The CDR3 DNA reads as TGTGCCAGCTCACCAGATCAGGATGGCTACACCTTC. Protein product: CASSPDQDGYTF. V is TRBV18 and J is TRBJ1-2; D remains ambiguous. This CDR3 comprises 12 residues. Trimming removed 2 bases from V and 6 bases from J, with 7 bases in between. Germline assignment: CDR1 KGHSH and CDR2 LQKENI.

The chain couples TRBV6-5 to TRBJ2-5, with D perhaps TRBD2 (6 bases). V gave up 6 bases and J gave up 5 bases, with 16 bases separating them. Germline V gives CDR1 MNHEY, CDR2 SVGAGI. CDR3 length equals 14 residues. The CDR3 loop is CASRLWGDRETQYF. CDR3 bases: TGTGCCAGCAGGCTTTGGGGGGATCGGGAGACCCAGTACTTC.

The V gene is TRBV5-4, the J gene TRBJ2-7, with TRBD1 matching over 12 bases. Per germline, CDR1 SGHNT and CDR2 YYREEE (reference sequence). The CDR3 consists of 14 residues. V was clipped by 7 bases and J by 2 bases; unmatched bases: 4. This CDR3 reads CASGGQGAAYEQYF. CDR3 nucleotides: TGTGCCAGCGGGGGACAGGGGGCAGCCTACGAGCAGTACTTC.

V gene TRBV29-1 combines with J gene TRBJ2-5; possibly TRBD2 for D (5 bases). CDR1 SQVTM and CDR2 ANQGSEA come from the germline V gene. V was trimmed by 0 bases and J by 4 bases, leaving 9 bases between them. This CDR3 region has 13 residues. The CDR3 DNA reads as TGCAGCGTTGAAGATCCAGGAGGAGAGACCCAGTACTTC. Translating it yields CSVEDPGGETQYF.

The V gene is TRBV10-3, the J gene TRBJ2-1; D may correspond to TRBD1 or TRBD2 (5 bases each). CDR3 size: 16 residues. Germline V gene lookup returns CDR1 ENHRY and CDR2 SYGVKD. V gave up 3 bases and J gave up 2 bases, with 14 bases separating them. The CDR3 sequence is CAISDTGTVTYNEQFF. CDR3 DNA sequence: TGTGCCATCAGTGATACCGGGACGGTAACCTACAATGAGCAGTTCTTC.

This chain joins TRBV29-1 and TRBJ2-3, with TRBD2 matching 7 bases. The CDR3 consists of 18 residues. Germline CDR1 reads SQVTM; CDR2 reads ANQGSEA. Trimming took 3 bases from V and 2 from J; bases not matched to a gene: 17. In DNA, the CDR3 is TGCAGCGTTGAGGTGGGAGGGCGCCCCGGGTGGGACACAGATACGCAGTATTTT. Translated: CSVEVGGRPGWDTDTQYF.

The chain is built from TRBV5-1 and TRBJ2-1; 7 nucleotides agree with TRBD2. Trimming at V came to 4 bases and at J to 2 bases, leaving 9 bases not matched to a gene. The CDR3 is made up of 16 amino acids. From germline, CDR1 is SGHRS and CDR2 YFSETQ. CDR3 sequence: CASSPPFGTTYNEQFF. CDR3 nucleotides: TGCGCCAGCAGCCCCCCCTTTGGGACTACCTACAATGAGCAGTTCTTC.

With regard to this clone: The junction shows a germline mismatch at one end, possibly a read error. This rearrangement joins TRBV10-1 to TRBJ1-4; 7 bases align to TRBD1. The CDR3 length is 14 residues. The V gene's germline CDR1 is WNHNN and CDR2 SYGVQD (reference sequence). CDR3 sequence (DNA): TGCGCCCGCAGTGGAGGGGGCCGGGGGGAAAAACTGTTTTTT. As protein: CARSGGGRGEKLFF.

The chain employs TRBV5-1 and TRBJ2-3, with 10 nucleotides matching TRBD2. J gave up 4 bases and V 2 bases, and 4 bases lay outside the gene matches. This CDR3 is 15 amino acids long. Germline V gene data show CDR1 as SGHRS and CDR2 as YFSETQ. The CDR3 loop is CASSFRTSGPDTQYF. The CDR3 coding sequence is TGCGCCAGCAGCTTTAGGACTAGCGGTCCAGATACGCAGTATTTT.

The chain employs TRBV19 and TRBJ1-5; D not certain. Trimming cost V 0 bases and J 1 base, with 4 bases left between them. The CDR3 loop spans 14 amino acids. Germline CDR1 and CDR2: LNHDA and SQIVND (reference sequence). CDR3: CASSIEDSNQPQHF. CDR3 sequence (DNA): TGTGCCAGTAGTATAGAGGACAGCAATCAGCCCCAGCATTTT.

This sequence joins TRBV3-1 (or the pseudogene TRBV3-2) and TRBJ1-6, with 7 bases matching TRBD1. The CDR3 has 13 amino acids. The V gene end was trimmed by 6 bases and the J gene end by 10 bases; junction bases not matched to a gene: 6. CDR1 is LGHDT, CDR2 YNNKEL, per germline (reference sequence). CDR3 nucleotide sequence: TGTGCCAGCAGGGGAGGACAGGCCTCACCCCTCCACTTT. This encodes CASRGGQASPLHF.

The chain employs TRBV6-5 and TRBJ2-1, with TRBD2 identical over 12 bases. There are 14 residues in the CDR3. CDR1 is MNHEY and CDR2 is SVGAGI in the germline V gene. V shed 6 bases and J 7 bases; nucleotides not matched to a gene: 4. CDR3 sequence: CASRLAGGRNEQFF. The CDR3 DNA sequence: TGTGCCAGCAGACTAGCGGGAGGTCGGAATGAGCAGTTCTTC.

This chain's CDR3 is CAWTRDRVPRARTKNIQYF. In DNA form, the CDR3 reads TGTGCCTGGACACGGGACAGGGTGCCACGAGCGAGAACCAAAAACATTCAGTACTTC. The chain carries TRBV30 and TRBJ2-4; TRBD1 agrees at 9 bases. Germline CDR1 is GTSNPN and CDR2 is SVGIG (reference sequence). Trimming cost V 4 bases and J 2 bases; bases outside gene matches: 18. CDR3 length: 19 residues.

The chain links TRBV19 to TRBJ1-1; TRBD1 agrees at 8 bases. The V gene's germline CDR1 is LNHDA and CDR2 SQIVND (reference sequence). V was pared by 2 bases and J by 7 bases, with 3 bases of the junction left unmatched. There are 13 residues in the CDR3. The CDR3 nucleotides read TGTGCCAGTAGTATACACAGGGGGGATGAAGCTTTCTTT. Protein: CASSIHRGDEAFF.

The chain couples TRBV29-1 to TRBJ1-1; D is possibly TRBD1 (5 bases). Germline CDR1 is SQVTM and CDR2 is ANQGSEA. This CDR3 comprises 11 residues. V was cut by 6 bases and J by 4 bases, with 9 bases left in between. The CDR3 DNA follows: TGCAGCGTGGACGGGGCCACTGAAGCTTTCTTT. This translates into CSVDGATEAFF. Full variable domain (outside the CDR3, taken from reference TRBV29-1 and TRBJ1-1): SAVISQKPSRDICQRGTSLTIQCQVDSQVTMMFWYRQQPGQSLTLIATANQGSEATYESGFVIDKFPISRPNLTFSTLTVSNMSPEDSSIYLCSVDGATEAFFGQGTRLTVV.

The CDR3 loop reads CASSQTSGAYEQYF. CDR3 DNA sequence: TGTGCCAGCAGCCAGACTAGCGGAGCCTACGAGCAGTACTTC. The V call is TRBV6-5, the J call TRBJ2-7, with 9 bases that match TRBD2. CDR3 length: 14 amino acids. Trimming cost V 6 bases and J 2 bases; bases outside gene matches: 5. The germline V gene encodes CDR1 MNHEY and CDR2 SVGAGI.

The chain employs TRBV11-2 and TRBJ1-4; D gene ambiguous. The V and J ends lost 0 bases and 7 bases respectively, with 12 bases between them. The CDR3 runs 15 residues. Germline V CDR1 and CDR2: SGHAT, FQNNGV. The chain's CDR3 is CASSLDLGLGEKLFF. The CDR3, as DNA: TGTGCCAGCAGCTTAGATCTGGGTTTAGGTGAAAAACTGTTTTTT.

J is TRBJ2-3 and V is TRBV6-1; D gene unclear. With 2 bases removed from V and 0 bases from J, the gap between germline ends came to 12 bases. Germline V gene data show CDR1 as MNHNS and CDR2 as SASEGT. This CDR3 has 16 residues. Here the CDR3 reads CASSERASTSTDTQYF. In DNA form, the CDR3 reads TGTGCCAGCAGTGAAAGGGCGTCTACTAGCACAGATACGCAGTATTTT.

The gene calls are TRBV28 and TRBJ2-5, with unresolved D. The CDR3 is 15 residues long. V shed 2 bases and J shed 5 bases, with 15 bases lying between them. The V gene's germline CDR1 is MDHEN and CDR2 SYDVKM. The CDR3: CASSLDVEDRETQYF. The CDR3 nucleotides are TGTGCCAGCAGTTTAGACGTGGAAGATCGGGAGACCCAGTACTTC. Complete variable domain (other parts from reference TRBV28 and TRBJ2-5): DVKVTQSSRYLVKRTGEKVFLECVQDMDHENMFWYRQDPGLGLRLIYFSYDVKMKEKGDIPEGYSVSREKKERFSLILESASTNQTSMYLCASSLDVEDRETQYFGPGTRLLVL.

The CDR3 nucleotides are TGTGCCAGCATCCCGGACAGGGATAGCAATCAGCCCCAGCATTTT. Encoded protein: CASIPDRDSNQPQHF. This rearrangement joins TRBV3-1 (or the pseudogene TRBV3-2) to TRBJ1-5, with 8 bases identical to TRBD1. CDR1 and CDR2 from the germline V gene are LGHDT and YNNKEL (reference sequence). Unmatched junction bases numbered 5, after V lost 7 bases and J lost 0 bases. The CDR3 has 15 amino acids.

The CDR3 sequence is CASSISGRTNQPQHF. The CDR3 DNA reads TGTGCCAGTAGTATCTCGGGACGAACCAATCAGCCCCAGCATTTT. The rearrangement uses TRBV19 and TRBJ1-5; D might be TRBD1 (5 bases). CDR3 length: 15 residues. Germline CDR1 LNHDA, CDR2 SQIVND (reference sequence). V lost 3 bases and J lost 3, with 12 bases in between.

The chain combines TRBV7-9 with TRBJ2-3; the D is unclear. Germline values: CDR1 SEHNR, CDR2 FQNEAQ (reference sequence). With 0 bases removed from V and 0 bases from J, the gap between germline ends came to 4 bases. CDR3 length: 14 amino acids. Here the CDR3 reads CASSLAASTDTQYF. The CDR3, as DNA: TGTGCCAGCAGCTTAGCGGCGAGCACAGATACGCAGTATTTT. Complete variable domain (other parts from reference TRBV7-9 and TRBJ2-3): DTGVSQNPRHKITKRGQNVTFRCDPISEHNRLYWYRQTLGQGPEFLTYFQNEAQLEKSRLLSDRFSAERPKGSFSTLEIQRTEQGDSAMYLCASSLAASTDTQYFGPGTRLTVL.

J is TRBJ2-1 and V is TRBV27; no definite D call. Trimming stripped 6 bases from V and 6 bases from J, with 12 bases between. Looked up from germline, CDR1 is MNHEY and CDR2 is SMNVEV (reference sequence). This CDR3 is built from 13 residues. The CDR3 DNA reads as TGTGCCAGCAGGGCCAGTGGTTCCAATGAGCAGTTCTTC. It codes for CASRASGSNEQFF.

In its sample, this clone was seen once. CDR3 amino acids: CASSEEPGRPYGYTF. As DNA, the CDR3 is TGTGCCAGTAGTGAAGAACCAGGTCGCCCTTATGGCTACACCTTC. This chain links TRBV19 with TRBJ1-2; D gene uncertain. V was clipped by 5 bases and J by 5 bases, with 18 bases between them. Germline assignment: CDR1 LNHDA and CDR2 SQIVND (reference sequence). CDR3 length: 15 residues. Full variable domain (remainder filled in from reference TRBV19 and TRBJ1-2): DGGITQSPKYLFRKEGQNVTLSCEQNLNHDAMYWYRQDPGQGLRLIYYSQIVNDFQKGDIAEGYSVSREKKESFPLTVTSAQKNPTAFYLCASSEEPGRPYGYTFGSGTRLTVV.

This rearrangement joins TRBV6-5 to TRBJ1-2; no reliable D call. CDR3 length: 11 amino acids. Germline V lookup: CDR1 MNHEY, CDR2 SVGAGI. V lost 6 bases and J lost 4, with 6 bases in between. CDR3 DNA: TGTGCCAGCAGGGAGGGCTATGGCTACACCTTC. Amino acids: CASREGYGYTF.